The T cell receptor beta chain under discussion was sequenced for a study of blood T cells in healthy people across ages. Findings of the study overall: Versus aged donors, long-lived donors had higher diversity and more naive CD4+ cells.

A few counts support this clonotype. Its antigen is unknown. A J-beta primer mix and a sample-barcoded 5' primer were used in a second PCR of roughly 6 to 12 cycles. TCRdb processed the 5' RACE reads anew with MiXCR; each CDR3 protein has one entry. The table has 1.5 million or so distinct CDR3 sequences, 42% seen once; the top ten hold about 4.1%. CDR1 and CDR2 (germline): DFQATT, SNEGSKA (reference sequence). Trimming took 5 bases from V and 12 from J, leaving 20 bases between them. The CDR3 loop spans 13 amino acids. Staff drew approximately 9.1 milliliters of peripheral blood from each donor. The specimen was blood. This clonotype was sampled from a woman aged 18-29 years in good health. The V gene is TRBV20-1, the J gene TRBJ2-1; D gene ambiguous. The CDR3: CSAGRANSPVQFF. The CDR3 DNA is TGCAGTGCTGGCCGGGCAAATAGTCCGGTGCAGTTCTTC.